This TCR beta chain was profiled in a study of cytomegalovirus exposure and HLA in healthy donors. PCR amplification relied on 60 Vbeta primers (plus 13 Jbeta primers). The method was immunoSEQ multiplex PCR; TCRdb's version includes in-frame clones alone and lacks a portion of them. The sample shows 90,000 or so clones, around 82% of them seen only once. Germline V gene data show CDR1 as MNHEY and CDR2 as SMNVEV (reference sequence). The CDR3 runs to 13 residues. Trimming removed 9 bases at V and 3 bases at J, with 14 bases between. The chain carries TRBV27 and TRBJ1-1; D unclear. The source material was PBMCs. This sequence was found in a man younger than 45 in good health and CMV-seropositive. DNA of the CDR3: TGTGCCAGTGGGCGGGGAGGTCACACTGAAGCTTTCTTT. Translated: CASGRGGHTEAFF.